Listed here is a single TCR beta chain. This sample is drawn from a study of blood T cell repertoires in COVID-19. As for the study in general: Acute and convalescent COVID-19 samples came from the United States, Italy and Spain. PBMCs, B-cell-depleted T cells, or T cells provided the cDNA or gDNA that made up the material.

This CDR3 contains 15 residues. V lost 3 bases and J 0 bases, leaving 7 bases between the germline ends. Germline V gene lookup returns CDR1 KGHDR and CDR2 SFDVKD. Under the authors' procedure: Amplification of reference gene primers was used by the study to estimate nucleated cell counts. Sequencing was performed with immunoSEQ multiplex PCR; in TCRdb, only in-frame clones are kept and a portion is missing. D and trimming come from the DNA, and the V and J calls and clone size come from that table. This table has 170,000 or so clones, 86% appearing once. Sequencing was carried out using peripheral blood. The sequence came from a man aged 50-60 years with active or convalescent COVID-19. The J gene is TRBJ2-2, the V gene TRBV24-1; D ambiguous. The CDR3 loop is CATSDVRANTGELFF. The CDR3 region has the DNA TGTGCCACCAGTGATGTACGAGCGAACACCGGGGAGCTGTTTTTT.